This is a list of T cell receptor beta chains from one sample in a study of cytomegalovirus exposure and HLA in healthy donors. Assay: immunoSEQ multiplex PCR; the TCRdb copy retains only in-frame clones and omits some. The sample lists roughly 150,000 clones, 70% to 80% occurring once. Sequenced sample: PBMCs. These receptors all come from a woman between 35 and 50 years old in good health and CMV-seronegative. Each CDR3 is given with its conserved first and last residue. The order of the fields is V gene, D gene, J gene, clone size, CDR3 protein, CDR3 DNA. The D gene is left open where the match is weak. Only some rows state a clone size, as once, few, many or a class for expanded clones.

TRBV28	NA	TRBJ1-1	NA	CASSFYRPLNTEAFF	TGTGCCAGCAGTTTCTACAGGCCCCTGAACACTGAAGCTTTCTTT
TRBV5-6	TRBD2	TRBJ2-7	few	CASSLIAGAGQYF	TGTGCCAGCAGCCTTATAGCGGGAGCGGGGCAGTACTTC
TRBV2	NA	TRBJ2-3	NA	CASSEDRALDTQYF	TGTGCCAGCAGTGAGGACAGAGCGTTAGATACGCAGTATTTT
TRBV27	NA	TRBJ1-2	NA	CASSPQRREGDRGYTF	TGTGCCAGCAGTCCCCAACGCCGCGAGGGGGATCGTGGCTACACCTTC
TRBV9	TRBD1	TRBJ2-3	NA	CASSVGGGGQSDTQYF	TGTGCCAGCAGCGTAGGAGGGGGCGGGCAATCAGATACGCAGTATTTT
TRBV9	NA	TRBJ1-5	NA	CASSVGTDNQPQHF	TGTGCCAGCAGCGTAGGGACAGACAATCAGCCCCAGCATTTT
TRBV6-5	NA	TRBJ1-1	NA	CASSPVDRLNTEAFF	TGTGCCAGCAGCCCAGTAGACAGGCTGAACACTGAAGCTTTCTTT
TRBV4-3	NA	TRBJ1-3	NA	CASSQEDRALNTIYF	TGCGCCAGCAGCCAGGAAGACAGAGCCTTAAACACCATATATTTT
TRBV5-1	TRBD1	TRBJ2-1	NA	CASKRGQGANEQFF	TGCGCCAGCAAAAGGGGACAGGGGGCTAATGAGCAGTTCTTC
TRBV4-2	NA	TRBJ2-3	NA	CASSQDRFSDTQYF	TGTGCCAGCAGCCAAGACAGGTTTTCAGATACGCAGTATTTT
TRBV2	TRBD1	TRBJ1-2	NA	CASSEGTGTWGYTF	TGTGCCAGCAGTGAAGGGACAGGGACGTGGGGCTACACCTTC
TRBV7-8	NA	TRBJ2-1	NA	CASSTLGGGSYNEQFF	TGTGCCAGCAGCACCCTCGGGGGAGGCTCCTACAATGAGCAGTTCTTC
TRBV9	TRBD1	TRBJ1-2	NA	CASSRGGTELNYGYTF	TGTGCCAGCAGCCGCGGTGGGACAGAACTTAACTATGGCTACACCTTC
TRBV6-5	TRBD1	TRBJ1-1	NA	CASSYLSTGVNTEAFF	TGTGCCAGCAGTTACCTATCGACAGGGGTGAACACTGAAGCTTTCTTT
TRBV27	TRBD1	TRBJ2-2	NA	CARDPGQGGGGELFF	TGTGCCAGGGACCCGGGACAGGGGGGAGGCGGGGAGCTGTTTTTT
TRBV11-3	TRBD2	TRBJ2-1	NA	CASSEGLAGVGEQFF	TGTGCCAGCAGCGAAGGGCTAGCGGGAGTGGGTGAGCAGTTCTTC
TRBV5-8	NA	TRBJ1-5	NA	CASSLGDSTARF	TGTGCCAGCAGCCTAGGGGACTCCACCGCCCGTTTT
TRBV19	NA	TRBJ2-1	NA	CASSGLWYNEQFF	TGTGCCAGTAGTGGCCTCTGGTACAATGAGCAGTTCTTC
TRBV7-2	TRBD2	TRBJ2-1	few	CASSVGGTSNNEQFF	TGTGCCAGCAGCGTAGGGGGGACTAGCAACAATGAGCAGTTCTTC